One sample yielded the 10 T cell receptor beta chains listed below, sequenced in a study of T cells in tuberculosis. After thawing and overnight rest, PBMC were stained with GMM-loaded CD1B tetramer, viability dye and anti-CD3 for sorting. The CD1B tetramers carried C32 glucose monomycolate purified from Rhodococcus equi. TCRdb's copy holds only in-frame clones and misses some; the assay was immunoSEQ multiplex PCR. Of 80,000 to 90,000 clones in the sample, roughly 91% were seen once. The sequencing input was CD1b-GMM tetramer-negative cells sorted from PBMCs. These TCRs come from an adult woman with latent tuberculosis.

The chain joins TRBV6-6 to TRBJ2-2, with D perhaps TRBD2 (6 bases). This CDR3 is 15 amino acids long. Germline values: CDR1 MNHNY, CDR2 SVGAGI (reference sequence). The ends were cut back, 2 bases at V and 6 bases at J, with 13 bases in the middle. The CDR3 here is CASSYGDSRAGELFF. The CDR3 DNA follows: TGTGCCAGCAGTTACGGGGACTCTAGGGCCGGGGAGCTGTTTTTT.

The chain has TRBV10-2 and TRBJ1-1, with unresolved D. The CDR3 is 11 residues long. V was shortened by 2 bases and J by 10 bases, with 8 bases between the two germline ends. CDR1 is WSHSY, CDR2 SAAADI, per germline. The CDR3 DNA sequence: TGCGCCAGCAGTGAGGAGAGAGGAGCTTTCTTT. Amino acids: CASSEERGAFF.

This rearrangement joins TRBV7-6 to TRBJ2-1; 11 nucleotides agree with TRBD2. The CDR3 covers 18 residues. Germline lookup yields CDR1 SGHVS and CDR2 FNYEAQ. Unmatched junction bases numbered 12, after V lost 1 base and J lost 7 bases. This CDR3 reads CASSLVGVAGGPLNEQFF. The CDR3 DNA follows: TGTGCCAGCAGCTTAGTCGGAGTAGCGGGGGGGCCGTTGAATGAGCAGTTCTTC.

CDR3 sequence: CAIREADNEQFF. In DNA, the CDR3 is TGTGCCATCAGGGAGGCGGACAATGAGCAGTTCTTC. The rearrangement links TRBV10-3 to TRBJ2-1; possible D gene TRBD2, 5 bases. CDR3 length: 12 residues. Deletions cut 6 bases from V and 5 bases from J, with 8 bases between. Looked up from germline, CDR1 is ENHRY and CDR2 is SYGVKD.

This clone was recorded once. This chain joins TRBV5-4 and TRBJ2-3, with D tentatively TRBD1 (6 bases). The ends were cut back, 5 bases at V and 0 bases at J, with 13 bases in the middle. CDR1 and CDR2 from the germline V gene are SGHNT and YYREEE (reference sequence). The CDR3 has 15 amino acids. Here the CDR3 reads CASSLRGISTDTQYF. The DNA of the CDR3 is TGTGCCAGCAGTTTGAGGGGGATCAGCACAGATACGCAGTATTTT.

The genes are TRBV11-2 and TRBJ2-5, with a weak D call TRBD1 (5 bases). Trimming stripped 5 bases from V and 5 bases from J, with 21 bases between. Germline V gene lookup returns CDR1 SGHAT and CDR2 FQNNGV. The CDR3 runs to 16 residues. The CDR3 spells CASSPVGRVGRETQYF. The CDR3 DNA is TGTGCCAGCAGCCCAGTGGGCAGGGTGGGTCGCGAGACCCAGTACTTC.

This clone was detected only a few times. The chain couples TRBV7-9 to TRBJ1-1; TRBD1 matches 9 bases. There are 14 residues in the CDR3. Germline V gives CDR1 SEHNR, CDR2 FQNEAQ (reference sequence). Losses at the gene ends were 3 bases for V and 5 bases for J; bases not matched to a gene: 4. The CDR3 region is CASSLGDRVTEAFF. CDR3 in DNA: TGTGCCAGCAGCTTGGGGGACAGGGTAACTGAAGCTTTCTTT.

The chain carries TRBV19 and TRBJ2-7; 7 bases line up with TRBD1. This CDR3 has 14 amino acids. The trim removed 4 bases at V and 7 bases at J, leaving 10 bases unmatched. CDR1 is LNHDA, CDR2 SQIVND, per germline (reference sequence). The CDR3 is CASSTRDSGGEQYF. In DNA form, the CDR3 reads TGTGCCAGTAGTACCAGGGACAGCGGCGGGGAGCAGTACTTC.

V is TRBV2 and J is TRBJ2-7; a weak D match, TRBD2 (8 bases). The CDR3 has 14 amino acids. Trimming cost V 6 bases and J 2 bases, with 14 bases left between them. The V gene's germline CDR1 is SNHLY and CDR2 FYNNEI. The CDR3 DNA reads TGTGCCAGCAGGACAGGGCGGGGGGCCTACGAGCAGTACTTC. This codes for CASRTGRGAYEQYF.

The chain couples TRBV19 to TRBJ2-5; 7 bases align to TRBD2. The DNA end lines up better with TRBJ2-7; the J call may be wrong. The CDR3 spans 17 residues. CDR1 is LNHDA and CDR2 is SQIVND in the germline V gene (reference sequence). CDR3 in amino acids: CASRRGGAGVDLYEQYF. The CDR3 coding sequence is TGTGCCAGTAGAAGGGGAGGTGCGGGGGTCGATCTCTACGAGCAGTACTTC.